One T cell receptor beta chain is described in this entry. Its antigen is still unknown. Version v3.0 of the immunoSEQ assay ran at survey level. Measured with immunoSEQ multiplex PCR; TCRdb has only the in-frame clones, and not every one. The sample lists about 7,100 clones; 81% were seen once. The record originates from a study of long-term antiretroviral therapy in people with HIV. Study-wide findings and caveats: Possibly under older ART regimens, blood was drawn between about 2004 and 2018. Clones expanded before ART dominated the repertoire at all time points.

Material: unsorted PBMCs, obtained about 2.5 years before starting antiretroviral therapy. The receptor was isolated from a man aged 35-49 years with HIV.

CDR3 sequence reads: CASEGGTEAFF. The CDR3 DNA sequence: TGTGCCAGCGAGGGGGGGACTGAAGCTTTCTTT. The J gene is TRBJ1-1, the V gene TRBV6-5; weak D call: TRBD1 (6 bases). CDR1 MNHEY and CDR2 SVGAGI come from the germline V gene. The CDR3 extends over 11 amino acids. Trimming took off 8 bases at V and 5 bases at J, with 9 bases between the two ends.